This T cell receptor (beta chain) stems from a study of Graves' ophthalmopathy and Graves' hyperthyroidism. Whole-study results and caveats: Blood also carried most expanded thyroid clonotypes exceeding 0.001 frequency.

Amplification targeted the TCR beta CDR3 regions, with RNA transcripts as the source material. RT-PCR was first run with HTBI primers, then multiplex PCR in a second round. Each CDR3 protein gets one entry after TCRdb re-called the multiplex PCR reads with MiXCR. The repertoire holds some 350,000 distinct CDR3 sequences, with about a sixth as singletons. Trimming took 3 bases from V and 6 from J, leaving 8 bases between them. Germline CDR1 and CDR2: SGHAT and FQNNGV. The CDR3 has 13 amino acids. Hyperthyroidism was new, under 2 months, in patients aged 18 to 65. The diagnostic workup employed clinical symptoms, serum thyroxine, TRAb, thyroid ultrasound and orbital computed tomography. This clonotype has a count of ten or more. Its cognate antigen is unknown.

This TCR came from an adult woman with stable Graves' hyperthyroidism. The sequenced material came from peripheral blood. This rearrangement joins TRBV11-2 to TRBJ2-2, with D possibly TRBD1 on 6 matching bases. CDR3 nucleotide sequence: TGTGCCAGCAGCTTTACAGGGCCCGGGGAGCTGTTTTTT. It translates to CASSFTGPGELFF.